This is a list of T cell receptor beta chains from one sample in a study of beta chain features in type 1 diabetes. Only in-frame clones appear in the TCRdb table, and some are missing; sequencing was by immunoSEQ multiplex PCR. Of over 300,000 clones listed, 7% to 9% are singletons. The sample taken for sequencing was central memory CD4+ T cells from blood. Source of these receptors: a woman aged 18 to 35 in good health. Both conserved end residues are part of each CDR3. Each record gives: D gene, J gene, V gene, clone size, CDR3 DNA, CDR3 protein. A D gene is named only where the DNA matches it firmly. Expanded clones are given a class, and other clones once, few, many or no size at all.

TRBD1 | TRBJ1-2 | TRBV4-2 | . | TGTGCCAGCAGCCAAGACAGGGGGTCCGATCAGGGAACCTTC | CASSQDRGSDQGTF
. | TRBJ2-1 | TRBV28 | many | TGTGCCAGCAGTTTACGGCAGGGTCTGTTCTTC | CASSLRQGLFF
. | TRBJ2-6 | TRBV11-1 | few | TGTGCCAGCAGCTTAAGGTCTGGGGCCAACGTCCTGACTTTC | CASSLRSGANVLTF
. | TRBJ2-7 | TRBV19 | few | TGTGCCAGTAGTATTCTCGACTCCTACGAGCAGTACTTC | CASSILDSYEQYF
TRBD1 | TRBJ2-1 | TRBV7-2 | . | TGTGCCAGCAAACAAAACAGGGGCAGTAGCGCCTACAATGAGCAGTTCTTC | CASKQNRGSSAYNEQFF
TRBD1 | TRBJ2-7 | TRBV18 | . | TGTGCCAGCTCACCCCAGGACAGGGAAGAGGTGCAGTACTTC | CASSPQDREEVQYF
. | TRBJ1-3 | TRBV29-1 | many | TGCAGCGTTGACTCTGGAAACACCATATATTTT | CSVDSGNTIYF
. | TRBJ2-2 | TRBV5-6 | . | TGTGCCAGCAGCTTAGGAGCCCTTTTTCGACGGGAGCTGTTTTTT | CASSLGALFRRELFF
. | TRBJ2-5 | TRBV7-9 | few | TGTGCCAGCAGCTTTAATCAGGGGCGGGGGACCCAGTACTTC | CASSFNQGRGTQYF
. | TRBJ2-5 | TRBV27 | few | TGTGCCAGGGAAGGACGTCAAGAGACCCAGTACTTC | CAREGRQETQYF
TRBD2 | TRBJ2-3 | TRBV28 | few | TGTGCCAGCAGTTCGCCGGGGGGTACAGATACGCAGTATTTT | CASSSPGGTDTQYF
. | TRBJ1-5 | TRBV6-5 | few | TGTGCCATCAGTGAGAGGACAGAGAATCAGCCCCAGCATTTT | CAISERTENQPQHF
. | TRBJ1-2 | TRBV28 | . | TGTGCCAGCAGCACTCCGGCGGGCTTCTATGGCTACACCTTC | CASSTPAGFYGYTF
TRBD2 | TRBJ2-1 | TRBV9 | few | TGTGCCAGCTCCCGGGGGACTAGCGGGAGAATATACAATGAGCAGTTCTTC | CASSRGTSGRIYNEQFF
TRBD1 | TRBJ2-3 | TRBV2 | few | TGTGCCAGCAACGGACAGGGCGATACGCAGTATTTT | CASNGQGDTQYF
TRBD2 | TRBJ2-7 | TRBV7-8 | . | TGTGCCAGCAGCTTAGCGGGAGGGACCTACGAGCAGTACTTC | CASSLAGGTYEQYF
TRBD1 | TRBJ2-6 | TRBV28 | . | TGTGCCAGCAGTTTGTGGGACAGGGGGCGGCCCGGGGCCAACGTCCTGACTTTC | CASSLWDRGRPGANVLTF